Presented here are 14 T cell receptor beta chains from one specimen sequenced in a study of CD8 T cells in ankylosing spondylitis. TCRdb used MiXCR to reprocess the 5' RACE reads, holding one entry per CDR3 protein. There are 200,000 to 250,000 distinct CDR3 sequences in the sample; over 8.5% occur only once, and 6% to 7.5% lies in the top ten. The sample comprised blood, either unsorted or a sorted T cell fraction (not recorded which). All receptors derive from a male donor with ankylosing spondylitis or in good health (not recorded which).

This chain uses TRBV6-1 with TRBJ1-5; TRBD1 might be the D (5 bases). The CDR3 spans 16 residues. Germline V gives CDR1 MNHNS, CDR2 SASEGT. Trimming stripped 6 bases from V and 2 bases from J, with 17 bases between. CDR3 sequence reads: CASREGSGGGNQPQHF. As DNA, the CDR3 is TGTGCCAGCAGGGAGGGTTCTGGAGGGGGCAATCAGCCCCAGCATTTT.

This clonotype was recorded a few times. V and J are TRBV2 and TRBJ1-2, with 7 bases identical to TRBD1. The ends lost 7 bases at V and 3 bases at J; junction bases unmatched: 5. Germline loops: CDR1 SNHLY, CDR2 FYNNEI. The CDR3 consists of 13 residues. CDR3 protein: CASMRGQDYGYTF. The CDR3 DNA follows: TGTGCCAGCATGAGGGGGCAGGACTATGGCTACACCTTC.

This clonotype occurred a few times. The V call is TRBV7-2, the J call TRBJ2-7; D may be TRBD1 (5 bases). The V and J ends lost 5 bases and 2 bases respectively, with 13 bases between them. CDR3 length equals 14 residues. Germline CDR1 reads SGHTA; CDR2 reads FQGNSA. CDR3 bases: TGTGCCAGCAGCCGAAGGGTAGGGGCCTACGAGCAGTACTTC. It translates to CASSRRVGAYEQYF.

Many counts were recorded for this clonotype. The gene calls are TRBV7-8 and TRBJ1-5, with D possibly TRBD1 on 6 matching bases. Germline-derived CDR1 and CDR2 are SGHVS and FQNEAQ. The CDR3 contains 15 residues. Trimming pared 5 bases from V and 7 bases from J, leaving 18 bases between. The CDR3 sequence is CASSGLVGGDQPQHF. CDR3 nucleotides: TGTGCCAGCAGCGGATTGGTCGGGGGCGACCAGCCCCAGCATTTT.

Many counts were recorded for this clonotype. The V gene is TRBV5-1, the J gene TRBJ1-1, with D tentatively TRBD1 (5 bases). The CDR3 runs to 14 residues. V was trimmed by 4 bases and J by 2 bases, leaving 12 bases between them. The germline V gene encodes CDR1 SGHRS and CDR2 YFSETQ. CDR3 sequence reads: CASSRDLPNTEAFF. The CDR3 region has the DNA TGCGCCAGCAGCCGGGACCTACCCAACACTGAAGCTTTCTTT.

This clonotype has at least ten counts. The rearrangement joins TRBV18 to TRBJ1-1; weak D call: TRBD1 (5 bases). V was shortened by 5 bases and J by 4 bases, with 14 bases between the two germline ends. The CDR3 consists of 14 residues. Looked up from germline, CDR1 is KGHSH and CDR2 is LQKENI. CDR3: CASSEVNGGTEAFF. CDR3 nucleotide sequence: TGTGCCAGCTCAGAGGTCAATGGGGGCACTGAAGCTTTCTTT. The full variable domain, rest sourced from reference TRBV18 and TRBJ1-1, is NAGVMQNPRHLVRRRGQEARLRCSPMKGHSHVYWYRQLPEEGLKFMVYLQKENIIDESGMPKERFSAEFPKEGPSILRIQQVVRGDSAAYFCASSEVNGGTEAFFGQGTRLTVV.

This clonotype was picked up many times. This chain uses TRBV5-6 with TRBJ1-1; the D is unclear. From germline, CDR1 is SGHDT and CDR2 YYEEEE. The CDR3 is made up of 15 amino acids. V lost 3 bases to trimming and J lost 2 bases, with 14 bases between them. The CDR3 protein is CASSWTNTGNTEAFF. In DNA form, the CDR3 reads TGTGCCAGCAGCTGGACGAACACTGGCAACACTGAAGCTTTCTTT.

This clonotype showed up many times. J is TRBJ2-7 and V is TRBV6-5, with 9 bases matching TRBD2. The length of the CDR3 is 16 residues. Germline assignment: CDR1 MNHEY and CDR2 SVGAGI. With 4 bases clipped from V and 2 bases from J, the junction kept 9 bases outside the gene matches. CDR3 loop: CASSSLRGGGAYEQYF. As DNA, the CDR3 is TGTGCCAGCAGTTCCCTCCGGGGCGGGGGGGCCTACGAGCAGTACTTC.

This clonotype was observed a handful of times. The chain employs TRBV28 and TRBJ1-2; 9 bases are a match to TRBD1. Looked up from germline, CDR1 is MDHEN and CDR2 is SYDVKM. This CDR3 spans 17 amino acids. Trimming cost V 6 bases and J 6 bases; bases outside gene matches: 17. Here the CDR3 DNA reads TGTGCCAGCAGGAGGATATTACCGGGACAGGGTCGCAATGGCTACACCTTC. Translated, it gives CASRRILPGQGRNGYTF.

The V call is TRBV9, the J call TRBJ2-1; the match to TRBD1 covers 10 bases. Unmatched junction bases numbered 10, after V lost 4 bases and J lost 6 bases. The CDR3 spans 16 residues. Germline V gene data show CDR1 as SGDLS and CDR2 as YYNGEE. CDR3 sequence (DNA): TGTGCCAGCAGCAAACCCGGGACAGGGGCCGGCAATGAGCAGTTCTTC. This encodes CASSKPGTGAGNEQFF.

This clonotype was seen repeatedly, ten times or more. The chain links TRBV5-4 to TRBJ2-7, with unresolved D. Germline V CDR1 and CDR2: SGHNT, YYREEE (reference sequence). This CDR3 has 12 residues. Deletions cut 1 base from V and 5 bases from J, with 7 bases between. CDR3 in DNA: TGTGCCAGCAGCTTGTGGGGAAACGAGCAGTACTTC. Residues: CASSLWGNEQYF.

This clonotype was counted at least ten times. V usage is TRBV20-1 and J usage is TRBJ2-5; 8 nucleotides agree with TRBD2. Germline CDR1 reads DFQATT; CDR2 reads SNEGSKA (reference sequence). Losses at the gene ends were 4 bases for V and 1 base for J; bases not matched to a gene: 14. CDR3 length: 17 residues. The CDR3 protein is CSAKVIMAGGPQETQYF. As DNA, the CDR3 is TGCAGTGCTAAGGTTATAATGGCGGGGGGCCCCCAAGAGACCCAGTACTTC.

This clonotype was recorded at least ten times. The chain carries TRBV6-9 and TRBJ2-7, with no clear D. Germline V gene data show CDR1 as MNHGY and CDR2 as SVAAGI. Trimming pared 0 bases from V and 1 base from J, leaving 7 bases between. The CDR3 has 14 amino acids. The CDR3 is CASSYSFPSYEQYF. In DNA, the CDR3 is TGTGCCAGCAGTTATTCTTTCCCGTCCTACGAGCAGTACTTC.

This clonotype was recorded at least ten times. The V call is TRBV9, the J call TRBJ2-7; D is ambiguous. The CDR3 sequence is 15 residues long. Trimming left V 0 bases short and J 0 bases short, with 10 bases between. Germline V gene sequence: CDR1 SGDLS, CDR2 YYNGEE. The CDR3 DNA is TGTGCCAGCAGCGTAGGACCTTCCAGCTCCTACGAGCAGTACTTC. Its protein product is CASSVGPSSSYEQYF. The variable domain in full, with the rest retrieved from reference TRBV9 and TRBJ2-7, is DSGVTQTPKHLITATGQRVTLRCSPRSGDLSVYWYQQSLDQGLQFLIQYYNGEERAKGNILERFSAQQFPDLHSELNLSSLELGDSALYFCASSVGPSSSYEQYFGPGTRLTVT.